This entry features one T cell receptor (beta chain) sequence. Its cognate antigen is unknown. The sample originates from a study of T-cell reconstitution after alpha-beta-depleted transplantation in children. General study points: The high TCRbeta diversity at day 60 in some patients came from surviving recipient T cells and thymic progenitors. Once a year had passed after transplant, T-cell counts and diversity came mostly from newly produced T cells. Reportedly, only several hundred clones from non-depleted graft cells drove alpha-beta T-cell counts at about two months.

This CDR3 is 11 amino acids long. The junction had 5 bases not matched to a gene; V was cut back by 6 bases and J by 6 bases. Germline V CDR1 and CDR2: SQVTM, ANQGSEA. The authors prepared the TCRbeta library with unique molecular identifiers. TCRdb redid the calling of the PCR reads with MiXCR, one entry per CDR3 protein. The table lists about 440,000 distinct CDR3 sequences, approximately 42% of them singletons. This TCR was recovered from a girl aged 2-10 years with aplastic anemia, due to receive a stem cell transplant. The J gene is TRBJ2-7, the V gene TRBV29-1; TRBD1 matches at 7 bases. Source: PBMCs, taken before TCRalphabeta/CD19-depleted stem cell transplant. The CDR3 sequence: CSVFGTAEQYF. CDR3 DNA: TGCAGCGTGTTCGGGACAGCCGAGCAGTACTTC.